These 4 T cell receptor beta chains were all obtained from the same sample, sequenced in a study of blood T cell repertoires in COVID-19. TCRdb keeps only in-frame clones here, not all; method: immunoSEQ multiplex PCR. The table includes 50,000 to 65,000 clones, 85% to 90% detected once. The sequenced sample consisted of peripheral blood. The receptors here all came from a middle-aged man with active COVID-19.

CDR3 nucleotides: TGTGCCAGCAGCTCTTCGACCAGTAGAGGCTATGGCTACACCTTC. Translation gives CASSSSTSRGYGYTF. The V gene is TRBV11-2, the J gene TRBJ1-2; the D is unclear. Trimming pared 4 bases from V and 4 bases from J, leaving 16 bases between. CDR3 length equals 15 residues. Per germline, CDR1 SGHAT and CDR2 FQNNGV.

The chain carries TRBV6-2 or TRBV6-3 and TRBJ2-1; a possible D gene is TRBD2 (6 bases). The germline CDR1 and CDR2 sequences are MNHEY and SVGEGT. The CDR3 is made up of 13 amino acids. Trimming pared 6 bases from V and 9 bases from J, leaving 15 bases between. For the CDR3, the DNA is TGTGCCAGCAGCCGGCGGGACCGGGGTGAGCAGTTCTTC. Its translation is CASSRRDRGEQFF.

This chain joins TRBV5-4 and TRBJ2-7; no clear D gene. Germline CDR1 is SGHNT and CDR2 is YYREEE (reference sequence). The V gene lost 0 bases and the J gene lost 4 bases, with 5 bases spanning the gap. This CDR3 comprises 12 residues. This CDR3 reads CASSLDFYEQYF. In DNA form, the CDR3 reads TGTGCCAGCAGCTTGGACTTTTACGAGCAGTACTTC.

In nucleotides, the CDR3 is TGTGCCAGCAGTCCAGGGGTAGGTCAGCCCCAGCATTTT. Its protein product is CASSPGVGQPQHF. The gene calls are TRBV2 and TRBJ1-5; the D gene is possibly TRBD1 (6 bases). This CDR3 has 13 amino acids. Trimming removed 5 bases at V and 6 bases at J, with 11 bases between. Germline CDR1 and CDR2: SNHLY and FYNNEI.